One and the same sample provided the 14 T cell receptor beta chains below, sequenced in a study of monozygotic twins with inflammatory bowel disease. TCRdb reworked the 5' RACE reads into one entry per CDR3 protein, no DNA. Its table records approximately 200,000 distinct CDR3 sequences. Sequencing input: blood. The receptors were gathered from a human donor with ulcerative colitis or Crohn's disease, or a healthy co-twin of an affected twin (not recorded which).

This chain joins TRBV20-1 and TRBJ1-4. This CDR3 contains 11 residues. Germline V gives CDR1 DFQATT, CDR2 SNEGSKA (reference sequence). CDR3 residues: CSAREDRDSSF.

The chain combines TRBV3-1 with TRBJ2-1; the TCRdb D gene call, TRBD2, has no DNA to confirm it. CDR3 length equals 13 residues. From germline, CDR1 is LGHDT and CDR2 YNNKEL (reference sequence). The CDR3 loop reads CASSLAGEVEQFF.

This chain joins TRBV7-9 and TRBJ2-1; the D call of TRBD1 rests on TCRdb alone, since no DNA is present to check it. The CDR3 runs to 15 residues. Germline CDR1 reads SEHNR; CDR2 reads FQNEAQ (reference sequence). The CDR3 spells CASRSVGGNYNEQFF.

The chain recombines TRBV7-2 with TRBJ2-1. The CDR3 extends over 11 amino acids. The germline CDR1 and CDR2 sequences are SGHTA and FQGNSA. Here the CDR3 reads CASSSYTEQFF. Full variable domain (remainder filled in from reference TRBV7-2 and TRBJ2-1): GAGVSQSPSNKVTEKGKDVELRCDPISGHTALYWYRQSLGQGLEFLIYFQGNSAPDKSGLPSDRFSAERTGGSVSTLTIQRTQQEDSAVYLCASSSYTEQFFGPGTRLTVL.

V is TRBV3-1 and J is TRBJ2-3; TCRdb indicates TRBD1, and absent DNA this call remains unverified. In germline, CDR1 is LGHDT, CDR2 YNNKEL (reference sequence). The CDR3 spans 20 residues. CDR3 residues: CASSQWRLGTGADSTDTQYF.

CDR3 loop: CASSENSYSNQPQHF. The chain links TRBV12-3 or TRBV12-4 to TRBJ1-5. The CDR3 sequence is 15 residues long.

This chain uses TRBV29-1 with TRBJ1-1. The CDR3 has 11 residues. Per the germline V gene, CDR1 is SQVTM and CDR2 is ANQGSEA. The CDR3 sequence is CSVASTTEAFF.

V is TRBV6-2 or TRBV6-3 and J is TRBJ2-3; TCRdb outputs TRBD1, but without DNA this stays unchecked. The CDR3 runs 15 residues. Germline V lookup: CDR1 MNHEY, CDR2 SVGEGT. The CDR3 loop reads CASRPTGGRSDTQYF.

This chain joins TRBV27 and TRBJ2-3; the TCRdb call, TRBD1, lacks DNA for checking. This CDR3 contains 15 residues. The germline gives CDR1 MNHEY, CDR2 SMNVEV (reference sequence). The CDR3: CASSPGTGSTDTQYF.

The chain combines TRBV18 with TRBJ2-3. The CDR3 has 13 amino acids. Germline CDR1 KGHSH, CDR2 LQKENI. CDR3: CASSPVSLDTQYF.

The V and J genes are TRBV7-9 and TRBJ1-2. Germline-derived CDR1 and CDR2 are SEHNR and FQNEAQ (reference sequence). The CDR3 extends over 12 amino acids. The CDR3 is CASTYMDYGYTF.

The V gene is TRBV18, the J gene TRBJ2-4; TCRdb's D call, TRBD2, is unchecked because there is no DNA. Germline CDR1 reads KGHSH; CDR2 reads LQKENI. The CDR3 is 15 residues long. This CDR3 is CASSPPSGAKNIQYF.

This chain joins TRBV7-2 and TRBJ2-7; TCRdb designates TRBD1, a call that cannot be tested without DNA. CDR3 length equals 14 residues. Germline V gene lookup returns CDR1 SGHTA and CDR2 FQGNSA. CDR3 sequence: CASSLGGSANEQYF.

This chain links TRBV5-1 with TRBJ1-2; TCRdb's D gene call, TRBD1, goes unchecked for lack of DNA. Germline CDR1 reads SGHRS; CDR2 reads YFSETQ. The length of the CDR3 is 17 residues. CDR3 residues: CASSSGQGAKDGYGYTF.